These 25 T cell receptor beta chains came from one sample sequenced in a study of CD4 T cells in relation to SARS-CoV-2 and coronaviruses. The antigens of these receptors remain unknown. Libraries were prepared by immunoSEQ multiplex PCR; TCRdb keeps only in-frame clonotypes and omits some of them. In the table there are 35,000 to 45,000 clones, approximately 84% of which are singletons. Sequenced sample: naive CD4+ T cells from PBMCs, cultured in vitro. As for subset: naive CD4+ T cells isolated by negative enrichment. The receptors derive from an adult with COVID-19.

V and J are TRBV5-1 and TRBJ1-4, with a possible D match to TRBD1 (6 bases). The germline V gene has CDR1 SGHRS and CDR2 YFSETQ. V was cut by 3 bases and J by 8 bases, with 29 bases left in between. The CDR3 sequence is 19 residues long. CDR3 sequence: CASSSNHRQEGFAGEKLFF. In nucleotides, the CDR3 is TGCGCCAGCAGCTCCAATCACCGACAGGAGGGATTTGCAGGGGAAAAACTGTTTTTT.

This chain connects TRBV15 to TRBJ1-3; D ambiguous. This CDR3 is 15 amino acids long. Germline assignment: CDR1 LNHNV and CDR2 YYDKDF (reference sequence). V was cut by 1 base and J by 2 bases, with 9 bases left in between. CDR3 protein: CATSRVRRAGNTIYF. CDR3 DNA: TGTGCCACCAGCAGAGTGCGCAGAGCTGGAAACACCATATATTTT.

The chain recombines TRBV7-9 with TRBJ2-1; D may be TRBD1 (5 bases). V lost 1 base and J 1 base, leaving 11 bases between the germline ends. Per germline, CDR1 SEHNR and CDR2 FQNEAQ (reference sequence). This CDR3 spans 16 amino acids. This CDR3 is CASSLVRVGSYNEQFF. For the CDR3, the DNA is TGTGCCAGCAGCTTAGTCAGGGTGGGGTCCTACAATGAGCAGTTCTTC.

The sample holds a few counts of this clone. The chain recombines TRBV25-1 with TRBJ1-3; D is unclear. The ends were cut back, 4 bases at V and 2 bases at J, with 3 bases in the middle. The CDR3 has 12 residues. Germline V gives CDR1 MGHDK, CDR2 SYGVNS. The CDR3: CASSGPGNTIYF. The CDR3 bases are TGTGCCAGCAGTGGTCCTGGAAACACCATATATTTT.

The CDR3 DNA is TGTGCCTTCCGGGACATGAAGCAGTATTTT. Amino acids: CAFRDMKQYF. The chain couples TRBV30 to TRBJ2-3, with a possible D match to TRBD1 (6 bases). Germline V gene data show CDR1 as GTSNPN and CDR2 as SVGIG (reference sequence). Trimming left V 7 bases short and J 11 bases short, with 13 bases between. The CDR3 is 10 residues long.

CDR3 bases: TGTGCCAGCAGCTTTGCGGGGACTAGCGGGTGTTCCTACGAGCAGTACTTC. Its protein is CASSFAGTSGCSYEQYF. The chain uses TRBV12-1 and TRBJ2-7; the table calls TRBD2, which could not be checked here. TRBV12-1 is a recognized pseudogene. The CDR3 runs 17 residues.

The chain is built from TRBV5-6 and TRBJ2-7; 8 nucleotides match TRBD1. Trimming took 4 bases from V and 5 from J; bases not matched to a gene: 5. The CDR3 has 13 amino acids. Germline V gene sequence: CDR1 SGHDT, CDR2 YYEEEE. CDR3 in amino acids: CASSLDRVDEQYF. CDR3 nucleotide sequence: TGTGCCAGCAGCCTGGACAGGGTCGACGAGCAGTACTTC.

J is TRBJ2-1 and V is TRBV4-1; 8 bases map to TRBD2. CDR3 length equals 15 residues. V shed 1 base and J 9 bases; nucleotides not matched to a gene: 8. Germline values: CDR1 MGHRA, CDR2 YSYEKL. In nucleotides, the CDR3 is TGCGCCAGCAGCCAAGCGGGACTAGGGACGGTTGAGCAGTTCTTC. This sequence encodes CASSQAGLGTVEQFF.

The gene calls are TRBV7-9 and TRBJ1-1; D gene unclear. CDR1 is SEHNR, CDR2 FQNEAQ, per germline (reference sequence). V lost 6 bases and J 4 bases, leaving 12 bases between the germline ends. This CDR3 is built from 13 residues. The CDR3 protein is CASRKIGVTEAFF. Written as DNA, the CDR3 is TGTGCCAGCAGAAAAATTGGAGTCACTGAAGCTTTCTTT.

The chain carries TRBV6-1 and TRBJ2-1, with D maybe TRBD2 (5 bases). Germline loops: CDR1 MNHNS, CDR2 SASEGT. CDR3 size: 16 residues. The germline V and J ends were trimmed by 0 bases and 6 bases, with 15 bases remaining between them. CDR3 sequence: CASSEADGVGGNEQFF. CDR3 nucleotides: TGTGCCAGCAGTGAAGCAGACGGAGTTGGAGGCAATGAGCAGTTCTTC.

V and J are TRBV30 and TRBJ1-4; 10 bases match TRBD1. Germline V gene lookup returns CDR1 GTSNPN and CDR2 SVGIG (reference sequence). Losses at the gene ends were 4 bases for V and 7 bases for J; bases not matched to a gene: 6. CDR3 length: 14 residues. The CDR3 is CAWTRQGAVEKLFF. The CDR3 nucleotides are TGTGCCTGGACTCGACAGGGGGCGGTTGAAAAACTGTTTTTT.

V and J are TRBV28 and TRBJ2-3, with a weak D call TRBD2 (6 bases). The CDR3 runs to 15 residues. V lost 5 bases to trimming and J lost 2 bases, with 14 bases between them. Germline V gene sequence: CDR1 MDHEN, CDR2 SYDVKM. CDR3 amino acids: CASSSTGTYTDTQYF. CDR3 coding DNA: TGTGCCAGCAGTAGCACCGGGACTTACACAGATACGCAGTATTTT. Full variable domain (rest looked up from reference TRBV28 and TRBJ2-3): DVKVTQSSRYLVKRTGEKVFLECVQDMDHENMFWYRQDPGLGLRLIYFSYDVKMKEKGDIPEGYSVSREKKERFSLILESASTNQTSMYLCASSSTGTYTDTQYFGPGTRLTVL.

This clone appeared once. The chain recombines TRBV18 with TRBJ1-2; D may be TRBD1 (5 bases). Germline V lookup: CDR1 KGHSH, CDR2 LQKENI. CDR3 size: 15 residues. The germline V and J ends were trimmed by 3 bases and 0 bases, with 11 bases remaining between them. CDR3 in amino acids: CASSPGWGPNYGYTF. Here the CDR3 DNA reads TGTGCCAGCTCACCGGGGTGGGGACCTAACTATGGCTACACCTTC.

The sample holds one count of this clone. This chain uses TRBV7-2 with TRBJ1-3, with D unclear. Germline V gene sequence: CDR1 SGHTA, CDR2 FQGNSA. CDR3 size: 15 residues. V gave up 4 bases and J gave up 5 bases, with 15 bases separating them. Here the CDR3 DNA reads TGTGCCAGCAGCTCCCCAGACCGAGCCCGAAACACCATATATTTT. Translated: CASSSPDRARNTIYF.

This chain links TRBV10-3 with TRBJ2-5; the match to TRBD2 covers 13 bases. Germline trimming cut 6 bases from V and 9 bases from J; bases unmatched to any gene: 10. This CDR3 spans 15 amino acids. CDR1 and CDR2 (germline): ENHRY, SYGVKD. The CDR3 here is CAIRPELAGGPAQYF. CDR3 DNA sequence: TGTGCCATCAGGCCGGAACTAGCGGGAGGGCCAGCCCAGTACTTC.

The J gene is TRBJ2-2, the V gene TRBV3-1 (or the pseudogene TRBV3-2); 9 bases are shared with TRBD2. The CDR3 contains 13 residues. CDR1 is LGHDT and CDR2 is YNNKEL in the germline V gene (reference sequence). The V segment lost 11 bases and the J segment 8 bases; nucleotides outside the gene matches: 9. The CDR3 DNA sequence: TGTGCCTCAAATCCGGCGGGAGGGGGGGAGCTGTTTTTT. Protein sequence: CASNPAGGGELFF.

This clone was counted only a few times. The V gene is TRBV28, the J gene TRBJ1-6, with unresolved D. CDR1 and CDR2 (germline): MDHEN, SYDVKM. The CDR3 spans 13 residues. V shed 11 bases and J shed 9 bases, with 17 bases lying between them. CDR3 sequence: CASQVGFGSPLHF. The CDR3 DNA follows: TGTGCCTCCCAGGTCGGTTTCGGTTCACCCCTCCACTTT.

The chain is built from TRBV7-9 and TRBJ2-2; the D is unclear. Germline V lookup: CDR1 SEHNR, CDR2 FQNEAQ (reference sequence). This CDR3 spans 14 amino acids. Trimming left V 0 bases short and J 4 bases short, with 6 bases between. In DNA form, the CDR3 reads TGTGCCAGCAGCTTAGCGGTCAGCACCGGGGAGCTGTTTTTT. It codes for CASSLAVSTGELFF.

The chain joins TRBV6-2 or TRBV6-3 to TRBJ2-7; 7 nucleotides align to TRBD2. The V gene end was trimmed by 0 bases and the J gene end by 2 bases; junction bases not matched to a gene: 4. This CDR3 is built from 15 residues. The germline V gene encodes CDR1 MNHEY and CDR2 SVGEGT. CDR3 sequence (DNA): TGTGCCAGCAGTTACTCGCTAGCGGTGGCCTACGAGCAGTACTTC. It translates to CASSYSLAVAYEQYF.

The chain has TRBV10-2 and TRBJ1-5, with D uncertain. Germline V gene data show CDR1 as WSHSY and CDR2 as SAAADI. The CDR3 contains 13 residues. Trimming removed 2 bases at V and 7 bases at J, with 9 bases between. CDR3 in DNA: TGCGCCAGCAGTGAGGCAGTCCGGCAGCCCCAGCATTTT. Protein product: CASSEAVRQPQHF.

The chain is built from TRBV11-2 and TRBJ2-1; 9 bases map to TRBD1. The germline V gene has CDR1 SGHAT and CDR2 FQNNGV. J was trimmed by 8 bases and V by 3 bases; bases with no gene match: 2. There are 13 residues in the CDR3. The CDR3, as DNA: TGTGCCAGCAGCTTGGGACAGGGTTATGAGCAGTTCTTC. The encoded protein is CASSLGQGYEQFF.

CDR3 residues: CASSQRGLEQYF. DNA of the CDR3: TGTGCCAGCAGCCAACGAGGCCTAGAGCAGTACTTC. The genes are TRBV3-1 (or the pseudogene TRBV3-2) and TRBJ2-7, with no clear D. The CDR3 runs to 12 residues. Germline CDR1 is LGHDT and CDR2 is YNNKEL (reference sequence). V lost 2 bases, J lost 7 bases, and 9 bases lay in between.

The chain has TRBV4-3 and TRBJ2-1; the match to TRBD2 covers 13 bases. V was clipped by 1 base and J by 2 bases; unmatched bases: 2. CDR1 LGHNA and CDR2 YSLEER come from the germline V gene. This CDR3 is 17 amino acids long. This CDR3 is CASSQVLAGGPYNEQFF. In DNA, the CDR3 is TGCGCCAGCAGCCAAGTACTAGCGGGAGGGCCCTACAATGAGCAGTTCTTC.

The DNA for the CDR3 is TGCGCCAGCAGGCAAACGGGAGAAGAGACCCAGTACTTC. Its translation: CASRQTGEETQYF. This chain connects TRBV5-1 to TRBJ2-5; possible D gene TRBD2, 6 bases. Trimming cost V 5 bases and J 3 bases, with 11 bases left between them. Germline CDR1 SGHRS, CDR2 YFSETQ. The length of the CDR3 is 13 residues.

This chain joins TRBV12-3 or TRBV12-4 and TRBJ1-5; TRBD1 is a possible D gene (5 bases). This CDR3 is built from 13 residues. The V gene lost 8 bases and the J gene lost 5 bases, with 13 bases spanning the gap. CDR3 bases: TGTGCCAGCGCGGGGGGATTGTATCAGCCCCAGCATTTT. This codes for CASAGGLYQPQHF.